This is a list of T cell receptor beta chains from one sample in a study of technical replicates of blood from a few donors. Sequencing used immunoSEQ multiplex PCR; TCRdb keeps in-frame clones, though not all of them. This table holds about 66,000 clones, roughly 90% found once. Input material: PBMCs. These receptor sequences come from a human donor in good health. Some clones in this sample may be carry-over from other donors' samples. Both conserved end residues are part of each CDR3. The D gene is left open where the match is weak. The size field is filled for only some rows; it gives once, few, many or a size class.

>-|TRBV7-2|TRBJ2-4|-
TGTGCCAGCAGCTTAGTTCTGGGCTTGGGTCAGACCTTAAACATTCAGTACTTC
CASSLVLGLGQTLNIQYF
>-|TRBV4-1|TRBJ1-4|TRBD1
TGCGCCAGCAGCCAAGGCACGTCAGGGGGCAAAAAACTGTTTTTT
CASSQGTSGGKKLFF
>once|TRBV27|TRBJ2-5|TRBD1
TGTGCCAGCAGTCTTTGGACAGGGGGAGAGACCCAGTACTTC
CASSLWTGGETQYF
>-|TRBV6-1|TRBJ1-5|-
TGTGCCAGCAGGGGGGCCGAATATAGCAATCAGCCCCAGCATTTT
CASRGAEYSNQPQHF
>once|TRBV4-1|TRBJ1-5|TRBD1
TGCGCCAGCAGCCGACTCCCCCGGGACAGTTCGTATAGCAATCAGCCCCAGCATTTT
CASSRLPRDSSYSNQPQHF
>-|TRBV19|TRBJ2-1|-
TGTGCCAGTAGCCCGATGTTGGGGAGGCCCTACAATGAGCAGTTCTTC
CASSPMLGRPYNEQFF
>-|TRBV5-1|TRBJ2-3|TRBD1
TGCGCCAGCAGCCTCACAGGGGACGGGGACACAGATACGCAGTATTTT
CASSLTGDGDTDTQYF
>-|TRBV10-3|TRBJ1-1|-
TGTGCCATCAGTGAGGGGGGGATGGGGATGAGGAGCACTGAAGCTTTCTTT
CAISEGGMGMRSTEAFF
>-|TRBV4-3|TRBJ2-7|-
TGCGCCAGCAGCCAAGATCACAAAAGTAGGAAAGGAGGTGACGAGCAGTACTTC
CASSQDHKSRKGGDEQYF
>few|TRBV6-5|TRBJ1-2|TRBD1
TGTGCCAGCAGGGACAGGGGCAATGGCTACACCTTC
CASRDRGNGYTF
>-|TRBV10-3|TRBJ2-3|-
TGTGCCATCAGCCTTAGGGACTCCCTCACAGATACGCAGTATTTT
CAISLRDSLTDTQYF
>-|TRBV6-5|TRBJ1-1|TRBD1
TGTGCCAGCAGTGGGGACAGGATGACTGAAGCTTTCTTT
CASSGDRMTEAFF
>-|TRBV4-3|TRBJ2-6|-
TGCGCCAGCAGCCACCACACAGCCTCTGGGGCCAACGTCCTGACTTTC
CASSHHTASGANVLTF
>-|TRBV4-1|TRBJ2-5|TRBD1
TGCGCCAGCAGCCAAGAACAGGGGGCGAGAGAGACCCAGTACTTC
CASSQEQGARETQYF
>-|TRBV6-1|TRBJ1-2|-
TGTGCCAGCAGTGAATTTGGAGGGAATGGCTACACCTTC
CASSEFGGNGYTF
>-|TRBV9|TRBJ1-2|-
TGTGCCAGCAGCACAGCCTATTCCTCGTTCTATGGCTACACCTTC
CASSTAYSSFYGYTF
>-|TRBV5-6|TRBJ1-1|-
TGTGCCAGCACGCGGGGGAACACTGAAGCTTTCTTT
CASTRGNTEAFF
>once|TRBV4-3|TRBJ2-7|TRBD2
TGCGCCAGCAGCAGGCTAGCGGGGGTCGACGAGCAGTACTTC
CASSRLAGVDEQYF
>-|TRBV4-1|TRBJ2-1|TRBD2
TGCGCCAGCAGCCAAGGACTAGCGGGAGGAGATGAGCAGTTCTTC
CASSQGLAGGDEQFF
>-|TRBV2|TRBJ1-1|TRBD1
TGTGCCAGCAGTAACGGACAGGGTTCTTATAAGGCTTTCTTT
CASSNGQGSYKAFF
>-|TRBV6-6|TRBJ1-5|TRBD1
TGTGCCAGCAGTTACGGGACAGGCGACAATCAGCCCCAGCATTTT
CASSYGTGDNQPQHF
>-|TRBV5-1|TRBJ2-1|-
TGCGCCAGCATGGCCGAGGCCGGGACCTACAATGAGCAGTTCTTC
CASMAEAGTYNEQFF
>-|TRBV21-1|TRBJ2-2|-
TGTGCCAGCAGCCGCGTAACCGGGGAGCTGTTTTTT
CASSRVTGELFF
>once|TRBV7-8|TRBJ1-5|-
TGTGCCAGCATTCCTACAGGGTTTACCTCCCTACAGCCCCAGCATTTT
CASIPTGFTSLQPQHF
>few|TRBV7-2|TRBJ1-6|-
TGTGCCAGCAGCCGAACCAAGGGGCCCCTCCACTTT
CASSRTKGPLHF
>few|TRBV6-1|TRBJ2-7|TRBD2
TGTGCCAGCAGTGCCGGGACTACCCGAGGCGAGCAGTACTTC
CASSAGTTRGEQYF
>-|TRBV21-1|TRBJ1-1|-
TGTGCCAGCCTCAGGACAGGGGGTTGCCTGAACACTGAAGCTTTCTTT
CASLRTGGCLNTEAFF
>-|TRBV19|TRBJ1-1|-
TGTGCCAGTAGTATAGTCGGAGTACGGGACACTGAAGCTTTCTTT
CASSIVGVRDTEAFF
>-|TRBV11-3|TRBJ2-1|-
TGTGCCAGCAGCCAAGGAGGGGAGCAGTTCTTC
CASSQGGEQFF
>-|TRBV7-8|TRBJ2-1|TRBD2
TGTGCCAGCAGTCCCGGACTAGCGGGAGACTACTCCTACAATGAGCAGTTCTTC
CASSPGLAGDYSYNEQFF
>-|TRBV11-2|TRBJ2-7|TRBD2
TGTGCCAGCAGCTTTGGAAGTAGCGGGGGGGCGTACGAGCAGTACTTC
CASSFGSSGGAYEQYF
>-|TRBV7-2|TRBJ1-1|-
TGTGCCAGCAGCTTATCGGGAATGACTGAAGCTTTCTTT
CASSLSGMTEAFF
>-|TRBV4-2|TRBJ1-5|-
TGTGCCAGCAGCCAAGATGGGGACAACTGGAATCAGCCCCAGCATTTT
CASSQDGDNWNQPQHF
>-|TRBV30|TRBJ1-6|-
TGTGCCTGGAACCAGCGATGGTCCTATAATTCACCCCTCCACTTT
CAWNQRWSYNSPLHF
>-|TRBV30|TRBJ2-5|-
TGTGCCTGGACCTTTGGGGGGGCGCGGGAGACCCAGTACTTC
CAWTFGGARETQYF
>-|TRBV5-5|TRBJ1-6|-
TGTGCCAGCAGCTTCAGGCAGGGATATTCACCCCTCCACTTT
CASSFRQGYSPLHF
>once|TRBV19|TRBJ1-6|-
TGTGCCAGCGCCTTACGAGCGGGTTTCCTCCACTTT
CASALRAGFLHF
>-|TRBV25-1|TRBJ2-7|TRBD1
TGTGCCAGCAGTGGCGGACAGGGGGCTTATGAGCAGTACTTC
CASSGGQGAYEQYF
>-|TRBV5-1|TRBJ1-1|TRBD1
TGCGCCAGCAGCCCCAAGGACAGGGGCACTGAAGCTTTCTTT
CASSPKDRGTEAFF